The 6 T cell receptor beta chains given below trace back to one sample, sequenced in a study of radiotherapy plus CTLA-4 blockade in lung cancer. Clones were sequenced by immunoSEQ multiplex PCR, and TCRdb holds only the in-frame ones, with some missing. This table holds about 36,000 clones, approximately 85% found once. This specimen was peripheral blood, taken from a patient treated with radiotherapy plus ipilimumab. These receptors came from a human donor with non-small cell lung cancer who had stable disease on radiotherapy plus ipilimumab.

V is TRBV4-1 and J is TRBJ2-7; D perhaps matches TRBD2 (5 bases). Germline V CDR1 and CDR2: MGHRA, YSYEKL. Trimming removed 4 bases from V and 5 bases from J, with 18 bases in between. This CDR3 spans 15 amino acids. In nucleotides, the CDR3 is TGCGCCAGCAGCCTCGCTTGGGTCCCGAGGGACGAGCAGTACTTC. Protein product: CASSLAWVPRDEQYF.

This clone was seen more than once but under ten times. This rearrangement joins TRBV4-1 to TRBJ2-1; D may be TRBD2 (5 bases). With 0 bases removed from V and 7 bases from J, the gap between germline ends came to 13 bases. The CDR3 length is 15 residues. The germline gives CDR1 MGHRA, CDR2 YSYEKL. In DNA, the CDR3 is TGCGCCAGCAGCCAAGATCTCTCCGGGAAGAATGAGCAGTTCTTC. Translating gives CASSQDLSGKNEQFF.

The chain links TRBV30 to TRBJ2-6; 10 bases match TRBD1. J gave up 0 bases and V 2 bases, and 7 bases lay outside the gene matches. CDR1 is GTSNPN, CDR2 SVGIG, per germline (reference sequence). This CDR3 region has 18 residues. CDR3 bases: TGTGCCTGGAGTACCCGGGACAGGGGATACTCTGGGGCCAACGTCCTGACTTTC. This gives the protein CAWSTRDRGYSGANVLTF. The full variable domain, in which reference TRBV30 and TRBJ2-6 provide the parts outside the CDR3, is SQTIHQWPATLVQPVGSPLSLECTVEGTSNPNLYWYRQAAGRGLQLLFYSVGIGQISSEVPQNLSASRPQDRQFILSSKKLLLSDSGFYLCAWSTRDRGYSGANVLTFGAGSRLTVL.

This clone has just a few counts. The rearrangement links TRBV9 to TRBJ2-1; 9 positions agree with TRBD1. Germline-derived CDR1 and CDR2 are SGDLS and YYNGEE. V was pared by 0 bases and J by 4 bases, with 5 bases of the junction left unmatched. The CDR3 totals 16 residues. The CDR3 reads CASSVEDRGGYNEQFF. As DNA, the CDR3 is TGTGCCAGCAGCGTAGAAGACAGGGGGGGGTACAATGAGCAGTTCTTC. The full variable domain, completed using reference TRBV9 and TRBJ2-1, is DSGVTQTPKHLITATGQRVTLRCSPRSGDLSVYWYQQSLDQGLQFLIQYYNGEERAKGNILERFSAQQFPDLHSELNLSSLELGDSALYFCASSVEDRGGYNEQFFGPGTRLTVL.

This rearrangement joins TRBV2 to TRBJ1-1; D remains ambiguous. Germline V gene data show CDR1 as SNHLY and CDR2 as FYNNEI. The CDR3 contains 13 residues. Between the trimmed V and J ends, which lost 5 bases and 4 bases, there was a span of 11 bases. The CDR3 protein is CASSPAGATEAFF. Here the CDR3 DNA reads TGTGCCAGCAGTCCCGCCGGAGCCACTGAAGCTTTCTTT.

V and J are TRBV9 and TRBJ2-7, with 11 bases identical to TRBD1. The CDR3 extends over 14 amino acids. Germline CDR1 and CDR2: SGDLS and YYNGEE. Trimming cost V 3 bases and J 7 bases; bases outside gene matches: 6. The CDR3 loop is CASSAGTGGGEQYF. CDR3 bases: TGTGCCAGCAGCGCCGGGACAGGGGGTGGTGAGCAGTACTTC.